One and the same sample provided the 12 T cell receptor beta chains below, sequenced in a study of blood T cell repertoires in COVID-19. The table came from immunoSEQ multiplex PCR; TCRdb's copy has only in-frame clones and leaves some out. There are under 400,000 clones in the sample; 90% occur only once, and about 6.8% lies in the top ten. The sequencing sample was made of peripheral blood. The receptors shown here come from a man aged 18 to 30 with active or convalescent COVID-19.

This chain's CDR3 is CASSYFVALAGAYEQYF. The CDR3 DNA reads as TGTGCCAGCAGTTACTTTGTCGCACTAGCGGGAGCCTACGAGCAGTACTTC. This chain joins TRBV6-2 or TRBV6-3 and TRBJ2-7, with 11 bases fitting TRBD2. This CDR3 has 17 residues. Germline V lookup: CDR1 MNHEY, CDR2 SVGEGT. V dropped 1 base and J dropped 2; count of bases not matched to a gene: 7.

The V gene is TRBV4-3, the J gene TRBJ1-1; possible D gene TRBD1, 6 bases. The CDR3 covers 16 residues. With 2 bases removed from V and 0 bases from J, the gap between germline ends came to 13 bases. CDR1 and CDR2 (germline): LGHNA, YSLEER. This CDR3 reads CASSQTLTGMNTEAFF. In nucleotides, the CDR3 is TGCGCCAGCAGCCAAACCCTGACAGGAATGAACACTGAAGCTTTCTTT.

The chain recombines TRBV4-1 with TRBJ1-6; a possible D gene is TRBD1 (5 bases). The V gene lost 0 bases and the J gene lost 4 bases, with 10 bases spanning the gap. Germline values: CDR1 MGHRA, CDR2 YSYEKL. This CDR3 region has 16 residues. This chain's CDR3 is CASSQEGHRYNSPLHF. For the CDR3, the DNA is TGCGCCAGCAGCCAAGAAGGACATAGGTATAATTCACCCCTCCACTTT.

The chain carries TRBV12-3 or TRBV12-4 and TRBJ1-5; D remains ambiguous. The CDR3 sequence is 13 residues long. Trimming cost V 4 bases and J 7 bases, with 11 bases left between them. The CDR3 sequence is CASSYGEEQPQHF. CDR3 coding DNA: TGTGCCAGCAGTTACGGGGAGGAGCAGCCCCAGCATTTT.

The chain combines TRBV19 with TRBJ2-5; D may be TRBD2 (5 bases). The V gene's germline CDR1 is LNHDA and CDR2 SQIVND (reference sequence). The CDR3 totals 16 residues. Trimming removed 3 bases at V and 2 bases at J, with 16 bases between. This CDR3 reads CASSIGWRAEQETQYF. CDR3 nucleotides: TGTGCCAGTAGTATTGGTTGGCGGGCAGAACAAGAGACCCAGTACTTC.

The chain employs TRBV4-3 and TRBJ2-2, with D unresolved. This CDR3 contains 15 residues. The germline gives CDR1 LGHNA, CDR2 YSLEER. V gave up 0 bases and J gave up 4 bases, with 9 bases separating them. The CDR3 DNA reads TGCGCCAGCAGCCAAGAATCTGCACTCACCGGGGAGCTGTTTTTT. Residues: CASSQESALTGELFF.

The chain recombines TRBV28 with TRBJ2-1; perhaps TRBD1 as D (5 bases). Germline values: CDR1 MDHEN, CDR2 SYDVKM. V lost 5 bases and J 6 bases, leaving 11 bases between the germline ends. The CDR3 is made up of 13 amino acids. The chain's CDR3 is CASSAGSGNEQFF. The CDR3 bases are TGTGCCAGCAGTGCAGGGTCGGGCAATGAGCAGTTCTTC.

The CDR3 region is CASSLSADTQYF. The CDR3 DNA is TGTGCCAGCAGCCTCTCCGCGGATACGCAGTATTTT. The chain employs TRBV9 and TRBJ2-3; D gene unclear. V lost 4 bases, J lost 6 bases, and 9 bases lay in between. The CDR3 runs to 12 residues. From germline, CDR1 is SGDLS and CDR2 YYNGEE.

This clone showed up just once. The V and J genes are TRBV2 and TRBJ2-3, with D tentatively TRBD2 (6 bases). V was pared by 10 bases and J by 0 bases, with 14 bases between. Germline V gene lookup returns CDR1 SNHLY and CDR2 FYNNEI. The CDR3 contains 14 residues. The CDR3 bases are TGTGCCATCCTATTGGCGGGAAGCACAGATACGCAGTATTTT. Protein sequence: CAILLAGSTDTQYF.

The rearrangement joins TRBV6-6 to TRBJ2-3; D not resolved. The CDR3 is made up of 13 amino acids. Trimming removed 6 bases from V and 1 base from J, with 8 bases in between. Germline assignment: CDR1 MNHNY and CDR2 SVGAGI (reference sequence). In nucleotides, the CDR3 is TGTGCCAGCAGCCTCAGTGGCACAGATACGCAGTATTTT. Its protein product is CASSLSGTDTQYF.

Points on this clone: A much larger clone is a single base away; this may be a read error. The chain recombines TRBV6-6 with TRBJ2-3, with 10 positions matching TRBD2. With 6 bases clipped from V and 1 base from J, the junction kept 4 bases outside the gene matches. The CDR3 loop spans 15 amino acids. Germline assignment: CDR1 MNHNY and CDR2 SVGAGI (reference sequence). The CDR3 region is CASRDGTSGTDTQYF. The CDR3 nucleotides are TGTGCCAGCAGAGACGGGACTAGCGGCACAGATACGCAGTATTTT.

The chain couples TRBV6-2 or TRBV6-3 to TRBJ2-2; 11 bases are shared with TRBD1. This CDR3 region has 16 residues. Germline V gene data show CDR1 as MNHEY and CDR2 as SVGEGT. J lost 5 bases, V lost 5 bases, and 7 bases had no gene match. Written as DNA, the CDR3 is TGTGCCAGCAGTAAGGGACAGGGGGGAGATACCGGGGAGCTGTTTTTT. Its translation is CASSKGQGGDTGELFF.